What follows are 10 T cell receptor beta chains derived from one specimen sequenced in a study of blood T cell repertoires in COVID-19. The method was immunoSEQ multiplex PCR; TCRdb's version includes in-frame clones alone and lacks a portion of them. The sample records over 300,000 clones, more than 70% being singletons. The sample taken for sequencing was peripheral blood. The receptors originated from a man aged 40-49 years with acute or convalescent COVID-19.

The chain carries TRBV29-1 and TRBJ2-5; 7 bases match TRBD1. The CDR3 is made up of 12 amino acids. Germline V gives CDR1 SQVTM, CDR2 ANQGSEA. Germline trimming cut 3 bases from V and 2 bases from J; bases unmatched to any gene: 0. The CDR3 loop is CSVEGQQETQYF. CDR3 DNA: TGCAGCGTTGAGGGACAGCAAGAGACCCAGTACTTC.

The genes are TRBV28 and TRBJ2-5, with a tentative D call TRBD2 (6 bases). V was trimmed by 5 bases and J by 7 bases, leaving 26 bases between them. The germline V gene has CDR1 MDHEN and CDR2 SYDVKM. The CDR3 totals 17 residues. CDR3 sequence (DNA): TGTGCCAGCAGTCCCACTTCGTCGGACTACCGAACGGGGACCCAGTACTTC. It codes for CASSPTSSDYRTGTQYF.

This clone was seen only once. This chain links TRBV7-9 with TRBJ2-3, with 9 bases that match TRBD1. CDR3 size: 15 residues. V shed 1 base, J shed 5 bases, and the junction held 4 bases outside the gene matches. Germline values: CDR1 SEHNR, CDR2 FQNEAQ (reference sequence). The chain's CDR3 is CASSLGRQGGDTQYF. For the CDR3, the DNA is TGTGCCAGCAGCTTAGGTAGACAGGGGGGAGATACGCAGTATTTT.

On this clone itself: Other DNA sequences in the same sample also yield this CDR3. The chain joins TRBV7-2 to TRBJ1-1; 7 bases are a match to TRBD1. Germline V gene sequence: CDR1 SGHTA, CDR2 FQGNSA. The CDR3 spans 13 residues. V lost 1 base, J lost 4 bases, and 0 bases stayed unmatched. DNA for the CDR3: TGTGCCAGCAGCTTAGACAGGGGCACTGAAGCTTTCTTT. The encoded protein is CASSLDRGTEAFF.

The chain uses TRBV27 and TRBJ1-6; D gene uncertain. The germline V gene encodes CDR1 MNHEY and CDR2 SMNVEV (reference sequence). The length of the CDR3 is 15 residues. V shed 0 bases and J shed 7 bases, with 10 bases lying between them. The CDR3 nucleotides are TGTGCCAGCAGTTTATCGGAGGAGATGAATTCACCCCTCCACTTT. This codes for CASSLSEEMNSPLHF.

This sequence joins TRBV3-1 (or the pseudogene TRBV3-2) and TRBJ2-5, with a weak D call TRBD2 (5 bases). Per the germline V gene, CDR1 is LGHDT and CDR2 is YNNKEL (reference sequence). CDR3 length equals 12 residues. V lost 8 bases and J lost 5, with 12 bases in between. The chain's CDR3 is CASRWESETQYF. Here the CDR3 DNA reads TGTGCCAGCCGCTGGGAGTCGGAGACCCAGTACTTC.

The J gene is TRBJ2-5, the V gene TRBV14; no definite D call. CDR3 size: 15 residues. The germline V gene encodes CDR1 SGHDN and CDR2 FVKESK. V was pared by 1 base and J by 2 bases, with 11 bases between. The CDR3 bases are TGTGCCAGCAGCCAAGTATCAACAGATCAAGAGACCCAGTACTTC. It specifies CASSQVSTDQETQYF.

The chain is built from TRBV7-9 and TRBJ2-7; D perhaps matches TRBD1 (6 bases). The CDR3 is made up of 14 amino acids. Germline CDR1 is SEHNR and CDR2 is FQNEAQ (reference sequence). Between the trimmed V and J ends, which lost 1 base and 3 bases, there was a span of 10 bases. CDR3 DNA sequence: TGTGCCAGCAGCTTAGATCAGGGGAGCTACGAGCAGTACTTC. This translates into CASSLDQGSYEQYF.

This clone was detected a few times. The chain is built from TRBV4-2 and TRBJ1-1; D gene unclear. The CDR3 length is 17 residues. Germline V gene lookup returns CDR1 LGHNA and CDR2 YNFKEQ. Trimming took 1 base from V and 1 from J, leaving 16 bases between them. DNA for the CDR3: TGTGCCAGCAGCCAAGGGCGGTCAAACCCCGAGAACACTGAAGCTTTCTTT. This codes for CASSQGRSNPENTEAFF.

The genes are TRBV5-1 and TRBJ2-1, with 8 positions matching TRBD1. CDR1 is SGHRS and CDR2 is YFSETQ in the germline V gene. The junction had 6 bases not matched to a gene; V was cut back by 0 bases and J by 7 bases. The CDR3 is made up of 15 amino acids. The CDR3 here is CASSLGGQEGNEQFF. For the CDR3, the DNA is TGCGCCAGCAGCTTGGGGGGACAGGAGGGGAATGAGCAGTTCTTC.